Included here is one T cell receptor beta chain sequence, with context. Combining a sample-barcoded 5' primer with a J-beta primer mix, a second PCR ran for roughly 6 to 12 cycles. In TCRdb, the 5' RACE reads were re-called with MiXCR into one record per CDR3 protein. Seen here are 1.5 million to 1.8 million distinct CDR3 sequences, approximately 42% observed once, and the top ten hold 4%. These data are taken from a study of blood T cells in healthy people across ages. The CDR3 loop spans 17 amino acids. The sequenced material came from blood. V is TRBV21-1 and J is TRBJ2-3; TRBD2 was called by the table and not checked on the DNA. TRBV21-1 is a recognized pseudogene. The clonotype was recovered from a woman aged 18-29 years in good health. DNA for the CDR3: TGTGCCAGCAGCAAAAAGGGAGCGGGAATCCACACAGATACGCAGTATTTT. As protein: CASSKKGAGIHTDTQYF.